The present TCR beta chain was sequenced within a study of CD8 T cells in ankylosing spondylitis. Study conclusions and caveats: What seemed typical of ankylosing spondylitis blood was a TCR beta motif built from roughly eight highly homologous variants. The clones that were linked to disease were reported to be significantly enriched in matched synovial fluid samples from ankylosing spondylitis patients. Several of the motif variants were reported before in synovial fluid and blood from reactive arthritis.

By quantitative 5'-RACE with molecular barcodes, the TCR beta libraries were made. MiXCR was run by TCRdb on the 5' RACE reads, yielding one entry per CDR3 protein. The top ten hold 7% to 9% of the sample, which has fewer than 30,000 distinct CDR3 sequences, about 2.6% seen once. In this sample, this clonotype turned up many times. Antigen specificity is unknown. The CDR3 consists of 14 residues. With 3 bases removed from V and 9 bases from J, the gap between germline ends came to 16 bases. Germline lookup yields CDR1 SGDLS and CDR2 YYNGEE. The chain joins TRBV9 to TRBJ2-1, with D maybe TRBD2 (6 bases). The TCR sequence derives from a female donor with ankylosing spondylitis or in good health (not recorded which). Material: blood, either unsorted or a sorted T cell fraction (not recorded which). The CDR3 is CASSAQDYRVEQFF. The CDR3 nucleotides are TGTGCCAGCAGCGCCCAGGACTACCGGGTTGAGCAGTTCTTC.